Presented here are 27 T cell receptor beta chains from one specimen sequenced in a study of blood T cells in healthy people across ages. Using a J-beta primer mix together with a sample-barcoded 5' primer, a second PCR was run for about 6 to 11 cycles. TCRdb recomputed calls from the 5' RACE reads with MiXCR, one row per CDR3 protein. The data show about 640,000 distinct CDR3 sequences, roughly 58% seen once. Sequencing was done on a sample of blood. These receptors were collected from a man between 60 and 70 years old in good health.

CDR3 DNA sequence: TGTGCCAGCAGCTCCGGACAGGCTGTGGGCGAGCAGTACTTC. Translation gives CASSSGQAVGEQYF. J is TRBJ2-7 and V is TRBV5-5; 7 bases are a match to TRBD1. CDR1 SGHKS and CDR2 YYEKEE come from the germline V gene (reference sequence). After removal of 3 bases from V and 6 bases from J, the junction contained 9 bases not matched to a gene. The CDR3 sequence is 14 residues long.

The chain joins TRBV2 to TRBJ2-5; 12 bases agree with TRBD2. Looked up from germline, CDR1 is SNHLY and CDR2 is FYNNEI. After removal of 6 bases from V and 4 bases from J, the junction contained 6 bases not matched to a gene. The CDR3 consists of 15 residues. CDR3 DNA sequence: TGTGCCAGCAGCACGGGACTAGCGGGTTCAGAGACCCAGTACTTC. It encodes CASSTGLAGSETQYF.

This clonotype was counted between two and nine times. The chain has TRBV6-6 and TRBJ2-1, with 13 bases lining up with TRBD2. After removal of 6 bases from V and 8 bases from J, the junction contained 7 bases not matched to a gene. Germline loops: CDR1 MNHNY, CDR2 SVGAGI (reference sequence). The CDR3 length is 15 residues. The CDR3 protein is CASSGTSGGADEQFF. The CDR3, as DNA: TGTGCCAGCAGCGGAACTAGCGGGGGGGCTGATGAGCAGTTCTTC.

The chain joins TRBV5-1 to TRBJ1-6; the match to TRBD1 covers 9 bases. J gave up 6 bases and V 4 bases, and 2 bases lay outside the gene matches. The germline V gene has CDR1 SGHRS and CDR2 YFSETQ. The CDR3 has 14 amino acids. CDR3 residues: CASSGTGSNSPLHF. The CDR3 DNA sequence: TGCGCCAGCAGCGGGACAGGGTCTAATTCACCCCTCCACTTT.

The chain joins TRBV6-1 to TRBJ1-5; TRBD1 aligns across 8 bases. V trimming: 7 bases; J trimming: 2 bases; junction bases outside the gene matches: 10. The CDR3 runs 16 residues. The germline CDR1 and CDR2 sequences are MNHNS and SASEGT. DNA of the CDR3: TGTGCCAGCATCAAGGGACAGGATAGAGGCAATCAGCCCCAGCATTTT. It yields the protein CASIKGQDRGNQPQHF.

This clonotype is a singleton in its sample. The chain recombines TRBV2 with TRBJ2-7; D perhaps matches TRBD1 (5 bases). The CDR3 loop spans 18 amino acids. CDR1 and CDR2 (germline): SNHLY, FYNNEI. V shed 1 base and J shed 4 bases, with 23 bases lying between them. This CDR3 is CASSEGRRRQLVPYEQYF. CDR3 DNA sequence: TGTGCCAGCAGTGAAGGGCGGCGGAGACAGTTGGTCCCATACGAGCAGTACTTC.

This clonotype was counted a few times. The genes are TRBV20-1 and TRBJ1-5; D gene ambiguous. Germline assignment: CDR1 DFQATT and CDR2 SNEGSKA (reference sequence). CDR3 length: 13 residues. Between the trimmed V and J ends, which lost 1 base and 3 bases, there was a span of 7 bases. The CDR3 bases are TGCAGTGCTAGAGGCGAGCTCAATCAGCCCCAGCATTTT. Translation gives CSARGELNQPQHF.

In this sample, this clonotype turned up a few times. This chain uses TRBV14 with TRBJ1-2; 7 nucleotides line up with TRBD1. Trimming removed 4 bases from V and 5 bases from J; junction bases left unmatched: 4. The CDR3 has 13 amino acids. Germline assignment: CDR1 SGHDN and CDR2 FVKESK. CDR3 region: CASSPDRFYGYTF. The CDR3 DNA follows: TGTGCCAGCAGCCCGGACAGGTTTTATGGCTACACCTTC.

This CDR3 reads CASSPGTEWQFF. The CDR3, as DNA: TGTGCCAGCAGCCCCGGTACCGAGTGGCAGTTCTTC. The chain employs TRBV3-1 and TRBJ2-1; D is unclear. V gave up 4 bases and J gave up 12 bases, with 13 bases separating them. CDR3 length: 12 residues. Germline V CDR1 and CDR2: LGHDT, YNNKEL (reference sequence).

This clonotype was observed a few times. The CDR3: CASSPLAVGYEQYF. In nucleotides, the CDR3 is TGTGCCAGCAGCCCCCTAGCTGTGGGCTACGAGCAGTACTTC. V gene TRBV3-1 combines with J gene TRBJ2-5, with a tentative D call TRBD2 (5 bases). The J call may be faulty, since TRBJ2-7 better matches the DNA end. Germline V gene sequence: CDR1 LGHDT, CDR2 YNNKEL (reference sequence). The CDR3 is made up of 14 amino acids.

This chain connects TRBV7-6 to TRBJ1-4; 7 bases fit TRBD1. Germline trimming cut 4 bases from V and 8 bases from J; bases unmatched to any gene: 7. Germline V gene lookup returns CDR1 SGHVS and CDR2 FNYEAQ. This CDR3 spans 14 amino acids. CDR3 region: CASSSTGIGEKLFF. The CDR3, as DNA: TGTGCCAGCAGCTCGACAGGGATTGGAGAAAAACTGTTTTTT. Using reference TRBV7-6 and TRBJ1-4 for the parts outside the CDR3, the full variable domain is GAGVSQSPRYKVTKRGQDVALRCDPISGHVSLYWYRQALGQGPEFLTYFNYEAQQDKSGLPNDRFSAERPEGSISTLTIQRTEQRDSAMYRCASSSTGIGEKLFFGSGTQLSVL.

This clonotype was detected only once. This chain connects TRBV5-1 to TRBJ2-2, with 12 bases that match TRBD2. The germline V gene has CDR1 SGHRS and CDR2 YFSETQ. The V segment lost 4 bases and the J segment 4 bases; nucleotides outside the gene matches: 8. This CDR3 region has 17 residues. The CDR3 protein is CASSPSPLAGGTGELFF. CDR3 sequence (DNA): TGCGCCAGCAGCCCCTCCCCACTAGCGGGGGGCACCGGGGAGCTGTTTTTT. Variable domain in full (rest from reference TRBV5-1 and TRBJ2-2): KAGVTQTPRYLIKTRGQQVTLSCSPISGHRSVSWYQQTPGQGLQFLFEYFSETQRNKGNFPGRFSGRQFSNSRSEMNVSTLELGDSALYLCASSPSPLAGGTGELFFGEGSRLTVL.

The chain's CDR3 is CASSLVPPGHPQGSNSPLHF. CDR3 nucleotide sequence: TGCGCCAGCAGCTTGGTCCCGCCGGGACACCCTCAAGGGAGTAATTCACCCCTCCACTTT. This chain joins TRBV5-1 and TRBJ1-6; TRBD1 is a possible D gene (6 bases). The V gene lost 0 bases and the J gene lost 6 bases, with 25 bases spanning the gap. The CDR3 extends over 20 amino acids. Looked up from germline, CDR1 is SGHRS and CDR2 is YFSETQ.

The chain employs TRBV5-1 and TRBJ2-5; D gene unclear. This CDR3 is 16 amino acids long. The V and J ends lost 0 bases and 0 bases respectively, with 12 bases between them. In germline, CDR1 is SGHRS, CDR2 YFSETQ. This CDR3 is CASSLAVVGDQETQYF. The CDR3 region has the DNA TGCGCCAGCAGCTTGGCCGTAGTGGGCGACCAAGAGACCCAGTACTTC.

V usage is TRBV6-1 and J usage is TRBJ2-1; D ambiguous. The CDR3 has 14 residues. V gave up 7 bases and J gave up 5 bases, with 15 bases separating them. The germline gives CDR1 MNHNS, CDR2 SASEGT. CDR3 sequence (DNA): TGTGCCAGCATCGGGCCCAACACCCACAATGAGCAGTTCTTC. Its protein product is CASIGPNTHNEQFF.

This sequence joins TRBV18 and TRBJ2-3; the D gene is possibly TRBD2 (5 bases). This CDR3 spans 14 amino acids. The germline V gene encodes CDR1 KGHSH and CDR2 LQKENI. V lost 5 bases to trimming and J lost 6 bases, with 15 bases between them. The CDR3 DNA reads as TGTGCCAGCTCAGTAGACCCACCGGGGGATACGCAGTATTTT. This codes for CASSVDPPGDTQYF.

Concerning this clonotype itself: A read error may produce the germline difference seen at one junction end. J is TRBJ2-7 and V is TRBV2; 7 nucleotides match TRBD1. This CDR3 is 15 amino acids long. CDR1 is SNHLY and CDR2 is FYNNEI in the germline V gene. CDR3 sequence reads: CASRAPGTASYEQYF. The CDR3 DNA is TGTGCTAGCAGGGCTCCCGGGACAGCCTCCTACGAGCAGTACTTC.

The gene calls are TRBV5-6 and TRBJ2-1, with D possibly matching TRBD1 (6 bases). There are 16 residues in the CDR3. Germline assignment: CDR1 SGHDT and CDR2 YYEEEE. The germline V and J ends were trimmed by 0 bases and 4 bases, with 14 bases remaining between them. CDR3 DNA: TGTGCCAGCAGCTTGGACGTGACAGGAGTTTACAATGAGCAGTTCTTC. Protein product: CASSLDVTGVYNEQFF.

This clonotype turned up a few times. The V and J genes are TRBV2 and TRBJ2-3; weak D call: TRBD2 (5 bases). CDR3 length: 13 amino acids. V lost 8 bases and J 1 base, leaving 10 bases between the germline ends. Germline loops: CDR1 SNHLY, CDR2 FYNNEI. CDR3 nucleotide sequence: TGTGCCAGCCGGGGTAGCGGCACAGATACGCAGTATTTT. Its translation: CASRGSGTDTQYF.

This rearrangement joins TRBV3-1 to TRBJ2-1; 8 positions match TRBD2. CDR1 and CDR2 from the germline V gene are LGHDT and YNNKEL (reference sequence). With V trimmed by 4 bases and J by 4 bases, 12 bases remained unmatched. This CDR3 contains 17 residues. DNA for the CDR3: TGTGCCAGCAGCCCCTCCGGTGCGGGGGGAGTTTACAATGAGCAGTTCTTC. Protein sequence: CASSPSGAGGVYNEQFF.

Turning to this clonotype: This could be a read error, since a much larger clone is one nucleotide away. The V gene is TRBV29-1, the J gene TRBJ2-5, with D possibly being TRBD1 or TRBD2 (5 bases each). The J call may be in error: the DNA end matches TRBJ2-7 better. The CDR3 is 13 residues long. Looked up from germline, CDR1 is SQVTM and CDR2 is ANQGSEA. The CDR3 nucleotides are TGCAGCGTCGTTTCCGGGGCAATCTACGAGCAGTACTTC. It specifies CSVVSGAIYEQYF.

J is TRBJ2-1 and V is TRBV11-3; 11 nucleotides line up with TRBD2. V trimming: 3 bases; J trimming: 10 bases; junction bases outside the gene matches: 5. This CDR3 is 14 amino acids long. From germline, CDR1 is SGHNT and CDR2 YENEEA. CDR3 DNA sequence: TGTGCCAGCAGCTTCGTTTCTAGCGGGGGGGAGCAGTTCTTC. It yields the protein CASSFVSSGGEQFF.

J is TRBJ2-3 and V is TRBV4-2, with 8 bases identical to TRBD2. V was pared by 1 base and J by 4 bases, with 4 bases of the junction left unmatched. Germline values: CDR1 LGHNA, CDR2 YNFKEQ. This CDR3 is 15 amino acids long. The CDR3 protein is CASSQGTSPADTQYF. CDR3 bases: TGTGCCAGCAGCCAAGGGACTAGCCCGGCAGATACGCAGTATTTT.

V gene TRBV20-1 combines with J gene TRBJ2-5, with 7 bases identical to TRBD1. This CDR3 is built from 14 residues. The ends lost 2 bases at V and 0 bases at J; junction bases unmatched: 3. CDR1 and CDR2 (germline): DFQATT, SNEGSKA (reference sequence). This CDR3 reads CSARIGTDQETQYF. In DNA form, the CDR3 reads TGCAGTGCTAGAATAGGGACAGACCAAGAGACCCAGTACTTC.

The chain uses TRBV6-5 and TRBJ2-7; D gene ambiguous. Germline CDR1 MNHEY, CDR2 SVGAGI. V gave up 6 bases and J gave up 6 bases, with 15 bases separating them. The CDR3 consists of 13 residues. The CDR3: CASSSHPEAEQYF. The CDR3 DNA reads TGTGCCAGCAGCTCCCACCCAGAGGCCGAGCAGTACTTC.

The chain uses TRBV20-1 and TRBJ2-5, with D perhaps TRBD1 (6 bases). CDR3 size: 14 residues. Germline CDR1 DFQATT, CDR2 SNEGSKA (reference sequence). Between the trimmed V and J ends, which lost 3 bases and 5 bases, there was a span of 16 bases. CDR3 amino acids: CSARDAGAGETQYF. As DNA, the CDR3 is TGCAGTGCTAGGGACGCAGGGGCTGGCGAGACCCAGTACTTC.

This clonotype was picked up a small number of times. The gene calls are TRBV7-2 and TRBJ2-5; the D gene could be TRBD1 or TRBD2 (5 bases each). Trimming cost V 4 bases and J 5 bases, with 14 bases left between them. The V gene's germline CDR1 is SGHTA and CDR2 FQGNSA. This CDR3 has 14 amino acids. CDR3 DNA sequence: TGTGCCAGCAGCTCCCCCCACGGGGCCGAGACCCAGTACTTC. Protein sequence: CASSSPHGAETQYF.